The 26 T cell receptor beta chains listed next were all sequenced from one sample in a study of shared clonotypes between healthy human individuals. Data came from immunoSEQ multiplex PCR; TCRdb stores just in-frame clones and leaves some out. The table includes 2 million to 2.5 million clones, less than 95% detected once. The sample comprised naive CD4+ T cells from PBMCs. Subset described: CD45RA+ positively selected. The source is a man between 18 and 35 years old in good health. Some clones in this sample may be carry-over from other donors' samples.

The chain links TRBV2 to TRBJ1-5; D is ambiguous. CDR1 is SNHLY and CDR2 is FYNNEI in the germline V gene. This CDR3 is 14 amino acids long. The V end lost 7 bases, the J end lost 3 bases, and 13 bases lay between the germline ends. The CDR3 DNA reads as TGTGCCAGCACCCGTTATGGGGACAATCAGCCCCAGCATTTT. Translation gives CASTRYGDNQPQHF. Full variable domain (rest looked up from reference TRBV2 and TRBJ1-5): EPEVTQTPSHQVTQMGQEVILRCVPISNHLYFYWYRQILGQKVEFLVSFYNNEISEKSEIFDDQFSVERPDGSNFTLKIRSTKLEDSAMYFCASTRYGDNQPQHFGDGTRLSIL.

The V gene is TRBV4-1, the J gene TRBJ1-5; D is possibly TRBD1 (5 bases). Trimming stripped 4 bases from V and 7 bases from J, with 11 bases between. Germline CDR1 and CDR2: MGHRA and YSYEKL. The CDR3 covers 13 residues. The CDR3 nucleotides are TGCGCCAGCAGCCTGACTCGGGGGCAGCCCCAGCATTTT. Protein: CASSLTRGQPQHF.

The rearrangement joins TRBV28 to TRBJ1-5; perhaps TRBD1 as D (5 bases). V shed 8 bases and J shed 6 bases, with 17 bases lying between them. The germline V gene encodes CDR1 MDHEN and CDR2 SYDVKM. The CDR3 loop spans 14 amino acids. The CDR3 loop is CASRGGSRGQPQHF. The CDR3 nucleotides are TGTGCCAGCCGGGGGGGGAGCCGAGGTCAGCCCCAGCATTTT.

This chain joins TRBV4-3 and TRBJ1-3; D gene uncertain. The CDR3 contains 14 residues. Trimming shortened V by 1 base and J by 2 bases, and 6 bases separated the two germline ends. Germline V gene sequence: CDR1 LGHNA, CDR2 YSLEER. The CDR3 DNA reads TGCGCCAGCAGCCAAGCGGCCACTGGAAACACCATATATTTT. This sequence encodes CASSQAATGNTIYF.

This clone was seen a single time. The chain has TRBV2 and TRBJ2-7; D may be TRBD1 or TRBD2 (5 bases each). This CDR3 is 13 amino acids long. The V and J ends lost 3 bases and 6 bases respectively, with 12 bases between them. The germline V gene encodes CDR1 SNHLY and CDR2 FYNNEI. The CDR3 DNA is TGTGCCAGCAGTGAGGGGGTGTGGACCGAGCAGTACTTC. Translating it yields CASSEGVWTEQYF.

V is TRBV28 and J is TRBJ2-2, with TRBD2 as a possible D gene (5 bases). CDR1 MDHEN and CDR2 SYDVKM come from the germline V gene. This CDR3 contains 16 residues. V was trimmed by 3 bases and J by 5 bases, leaving 16 bases between them. The CDR3 here is CASSFSNRRATGELFF. The DNA of the CDR3 is TGTGCCAGCAGTTTTTCGAACCGGCGGGCGACCGGGGAGCTGTTTTTT.

V gene TRBV27 combines with J gene TRBJ1-5, with 8 bases matching TRBD1. With V trimmed by 2 bases and J by 9 bases, 3 bases remained unmatched. This CDR3 comprises 13 residues. Looked up from germline, CDR1 is MNHEY and CDR2 is SMNVEV (reference sequence). The CDR3 coding sequence is TGTGCCAGCAGTTTACACAGGGGGGGGCCCCAGCATTTT. It yields the protein CASSLHRGGPQHF.

This chain uses TRBV28 with TRBJ2-3; D unresolved. V lost 7 bases to trimming and J lost 2 bases, with 13 bases between them. Per the germline V gene, CDR1 is MDHEN and CDR2 is SYDVKM. This CDR3 region has 14 residues. The chain's CDR3 is CASTPDGLTDTQYF. CDR3 nucleotides: TGTGCCAGCACCCCGGATGGGCTCACAGATACGCAGTATTTT.

The chain joins TRBV18 to TRBJ1-2, with 10 bases fitting TRBD1. Germline CDR1 and CDR2: KGHSH and LQKENI. J gave up 6 bases and V 3 bases, and 4 bases lay outside the gene matches. The CDR3 is 14 residues long. This CDR3 is CASSPTGTGDGYTF. CDR3 coding DNA: TGTGCCAGCTCACCCACCGGGACAGGGGATGGCTACACCTTC.

This rearrangement joins TRBV5-4 to TRBJ2-5; the match to TRBD1 covers 11 bases. The CDR3 contains 15 residues. Per the germline V gene, CDR1 is SGHNT and CDR2 is YYREEE (reference sequence). The ends lost 0 bases at V and 7 bases at J; junction bases unmatched: 5. CDR3 DNA sequence: TGTGCCAGCAGCTTGGACAGGACAGGGGGCGGGACCCAGTACTTC. Translated: CASSLDRTGGGTQYF.

V is TRBV5-1 and J is TRBJ2-3; 7 bases line up with TRBD1. This CDR3 has 15 residues. Looked up from germline, CDR1 is SGHRS and CDR2 is YFSETQ. The junction had 3 bases not matched to a gene; V was cut back by 0 bases and J by 2 bases. The CDR3 here is CASSLAGQPTDTQYF. The CDR3 bases are TGCGCCAGCAGCTTGGCGGGACAGCCCACAGATACGCAGTATTTT.

A word on this clone: The same CDR3 also results from other DNA sequences found in this sample. The V call is TRBV7-2, the J call TRBJ2-3; 10 bases line up with TRBD2. Trimming at V came to 5 bases and at J to 1 base, leaving 3 bases not matched to a gene. Germline V gene lookup returns CDR1 SGHTA and CDR2 FQGNSA. The length of the CDR3 is 15 residues. The CDR3 loop is CASSLLAGGTDTQYF. CDR3 DNA: TGTGCCAGCAGCCTCCTAGCGGGGGGCACAGATACGCAGTATTTT.

The rearrangement joins TRBV7-6 to TRBJ2-5; D is ambiguous. V lost 7 bases and J 5 bases, leaving 14 bases between the germline ends. Germline V gives CDR1 SGHVS, CDR2 FNYEAQ. The CDR3 is made up of 13 amino acids. In nucleotides, the CDR3 is TGTGCCAGCACTCTCAGCCCTGGGGAGACCCAGTACTTC. It is translated as CASTLSPGETQYF. The complete variable domain, with remaining parts taken from reference TRBV7-6 and TRBJ2-5, reads GAGVSQSPRYKVTKRGQDVALRCDPISGHVSLYWYRQALGQGPEFLTYFNYEAQQDKSGLPNDRFSAERPEGSISTLTIQRTEQRDSAMYRCASTLSPGETQYFGPGTRLLVL.

This clone was found once. The gene calls are TRBV27 and TRBJ1-2, with 7 bases fitting TRBD1. CDR1 and CDR2 (germline): MNHEY, SMNVEV (reference sequence). This CDR3 is 14 amino acids long. V dropped 5 bases and J dropped 3; count of bases not matched to a gene: 6. The CDR3 region is CASSPLTGYYGYTF. CDR3 DNA: TGTGCCAGCAGTCCTCTGACAGGGTACTATGGCTACACCTTC.

The chain is built from TRBV5-1 and TRBJ2-2, with D maybe TRBD2 (5 bases). The germline gives CDR1 SGHRS, CDR2 YFSETQ. The CDR3 contains 15 residues. Trimming pared 0 bases from V and 3 bases from J, leaving 9 bases between. Here the CDR3 reads CASSLGAGHTGELFF. The CDR3, as DNA: TGCGCCAGCAGCTTGGGGGCGGGCCACACCGGGGAGCTGTTTTTT.

In regard to this clone: The sample carries other DNA sequences with the same CDR3. CDR3: CASSVEGAGNTIYF. As DNA, the CDR3 is TGTGCCAGCAGCGTAGAAGGGGCTGGAAACACCATATATTTT. This rearrangement joins TRBV9 to TRBJ1-3; D perhaps matches TRBD1 (5 bases). The CDR3 sequence is 14 residues long. V lost 0 bases and J 2 bases, leaving 6 bases between the germline ends. Per the germline V gene, CDR1 is SGDLS and CDR2 is YYNGEE.

The chain carries TRBV6-1 and TRBJ2-7; D perhaps matches TRBD1 (6 bases). CDR1 is MNHNS and CDR2 is SASEGT in the germline V gene. V lost 5 bases, J lost 2 bases, and 10 bases lay in between. This CDR3 has 13 amino acids. For the CDR3, the DNA is TGTGCCAGCAGTCAGGGGCCGACCTACGAGCAGTACTTC. Translation gives CASSQGPTYEQYF.

The chain couples TRBV28 to TRBJ2-1; tentatively, D is TRBD2 (6 bases). The CDR3 consists of 14 residues. Germline lookup yields CDR1 MDHEN and CDR2 SYDVKM. V gave up 7 bases and J gave up 4 bases, with 14 bases separating them. CDR3 sequence reads: CASTLGLNYNEQFF. The CDR3, as DNA: TGTGCCAGCACCCTGGGACTGAATTACAATGAGCAGTTCTTC.

The genes are TRBV28 and TRBJ1-5; no definite D call. CDR1 is MDHEN and CDR2 is SYDVKM in the germline V gene. The CDR3 runs 11 residues. V was cut by 9 bases and J by 7 bases, with 10 bases left in between. The CDR3 protein is CASAEGQPQHF. CDR3 sequence (DNA): TGTGCCAGTGCGGAAGGACAGCCCCAGCATTTT.

This sequence joins TRBV5-1 and TRBJ2-6, with D tentatively TRBD1 (5 bases). The V gene lost 4 bases and the J gene lost 2 bases, with 19 bases spanning the gap. This CDR3 contains 18 residues. The germline V gene encodes CDR1 SGHRS and CDR2 YFSETQ. The CDR3, as DNA: TGCGCCAGCAGCCACAGTCGTACAGGATCGGCTGGGGCCAACGTCCTGACTTTC. Residues: CASSHSRTGSAGANVLTF.

Notes on this clone: The sample holds other DNA sequences that translate to the same CDR3. This chain joins TRBV5-6 and TRBJ1-3, with D unclear. The CDR3 runs to 15 residues. V was shortened by 0 bases and J by 0 bases, with 7 bases between the two germline ends. Germline V gene lookup returns CDR1 SGHDT and CDR2 YYEEEE. The CDR3, as DNA: TGTGCCAGCAGCTTGGGGAGTAGCTCTGGAAACACCATATATTTT. It translates to CASSLGSSSGNTIYF.

The rearrangement joins TRBV27 to TRBJ2-5, with 7 positions matching TRBD1. Unmatched junction bases numbered 6, after V lost 5 bases and J lost 3 bases. Germline-derived CDR1 and CDR2 are MNHEY and SMNVEV (reference sequence). The CDR3 extends over 14 amino acids. DNA of the CDR3: TGTGCCAGCAGTCCGTGGGACAGAAAAGAGACCCAGTACTTC. It codes for CASSPWDRKETQYF.

This chain connects TRBV2 to TRBJ1-1; 8 nucleotides line up with TRBD1. Germline V CDR1 and CDR2: SNHLY, FYNNEI. The CDR3 totals 13 residues. V was pared by 10 bases and J by 11 bases, with 15 bases of the junction left unmatched. The DNA of the CDR3 is TGTGCCACTTCCCCGGGACAGGCCTTTTTGGCTTTCTTT. Protein: CATSPGQAFLAFF. The full variable domain, rest sourced from reference TRBV2 and TRBJ1-1, is EPEVTQTPSHQVTQMGQEVILRCVPISNHLYFYWYRQILGQKVEFLVSFYNNEISEKSEIFDDQFSVERPDGSNFTLKIRSTKLEDSAMYFCATSPGQAFLAFFGQGTRLTVV.

This clone was found once. The rearrangement uses TRBV6-6 and TRBJ1-4; D not resolved. The germline V and J ends were trimmed by 4 bases and 4 bases, with 16 bases remaining between them. The CDR3 is made up of 16 amino acids. Germline CDR1 MNHNY, CDR2 SVGAGI (reference sequence). CDR3 residues: CASSLLSGSYNEKLFF. The CDR3 nucleotides read TGTGCCAGCAGTTTACTGTCGGGGTCCTATAATGAAAAACTGTTTTTT.

This clone was counted once. The rearrangement joins TRBV12-2 to TRBJ2-3; no DNA check was done on the table's D call, TRBD2. TRBV12-2 represents a pseudogene. The CDR3 contains 20 residues. DNA for the CDR3: TGTGCAAGTCGCCGGACTAGCGGAGGGACAGCCACTATCCTCACAGATACGCAGTATTTT. Encoded protein: CASRRTSGGTATILTDTQYF.

In its sample, this clone was seen once. V gene TRBV27 combines with J gene TRBJ2-7; unclear D gene. Germline V gene data show CDR1 as MNHEY and CDR2 as SMNVEV (reference sequence). V dropped 5 bases and J dropped 3 bases, with 11 bases sitting between them. CDR3 length: 13 amino acids. The CDR3 here is CASSMRRYYEQYF. The CDR3 DNA reads as TGTGCCAGCAGTATGAGGCGTTACTACGAGCAGTACTTC.